This TCR beta chain comes out of a study of blood T cell repertoires in COVID-19. Study-level information: COVID-19 samples, acute and convalescent, were from the United States, Italy and Spain. T cells, B-cell-depleted T cells, or PBMCs provided the cDNA or gDNA that served as material.

CDR3 length equals 18 residues. The V gene end was trimmed by 1 base and the J gene end by 6 bases; junction bases not matched to a gene: 13. Germline V gene lookup returns CDR1 SGHTA and CDR2 FQGNSA. In the original processing: Amplified reference gene primers provided the basis for estimating nucleated cell counts. TCRdb's copy holds only in-frame clones and misses some; the assay was immunoSEQ multiplex PCR. V and J calls and clone size follow that table, whereas D and trimming were derived from the DNA. Among under 200,000 clones, around 90% were seen once, and the ten largest hold roughly 5.6%. This rearrangement joins TRBV7-2 to TRBJ2-1; 9 bases map to TRBD2. The source is a middle-aged man with active or convalescent COVID-19. The sample comprised peripheral blood. The CDR3 reads CASSLVTSGNRGSNEQFF. Written as DNA, the CDR3 is TGTGCCAGCAGCTTAGTGACTAGCGGAAATAGGGGTTCCAATGAGCAGTTCTTC.